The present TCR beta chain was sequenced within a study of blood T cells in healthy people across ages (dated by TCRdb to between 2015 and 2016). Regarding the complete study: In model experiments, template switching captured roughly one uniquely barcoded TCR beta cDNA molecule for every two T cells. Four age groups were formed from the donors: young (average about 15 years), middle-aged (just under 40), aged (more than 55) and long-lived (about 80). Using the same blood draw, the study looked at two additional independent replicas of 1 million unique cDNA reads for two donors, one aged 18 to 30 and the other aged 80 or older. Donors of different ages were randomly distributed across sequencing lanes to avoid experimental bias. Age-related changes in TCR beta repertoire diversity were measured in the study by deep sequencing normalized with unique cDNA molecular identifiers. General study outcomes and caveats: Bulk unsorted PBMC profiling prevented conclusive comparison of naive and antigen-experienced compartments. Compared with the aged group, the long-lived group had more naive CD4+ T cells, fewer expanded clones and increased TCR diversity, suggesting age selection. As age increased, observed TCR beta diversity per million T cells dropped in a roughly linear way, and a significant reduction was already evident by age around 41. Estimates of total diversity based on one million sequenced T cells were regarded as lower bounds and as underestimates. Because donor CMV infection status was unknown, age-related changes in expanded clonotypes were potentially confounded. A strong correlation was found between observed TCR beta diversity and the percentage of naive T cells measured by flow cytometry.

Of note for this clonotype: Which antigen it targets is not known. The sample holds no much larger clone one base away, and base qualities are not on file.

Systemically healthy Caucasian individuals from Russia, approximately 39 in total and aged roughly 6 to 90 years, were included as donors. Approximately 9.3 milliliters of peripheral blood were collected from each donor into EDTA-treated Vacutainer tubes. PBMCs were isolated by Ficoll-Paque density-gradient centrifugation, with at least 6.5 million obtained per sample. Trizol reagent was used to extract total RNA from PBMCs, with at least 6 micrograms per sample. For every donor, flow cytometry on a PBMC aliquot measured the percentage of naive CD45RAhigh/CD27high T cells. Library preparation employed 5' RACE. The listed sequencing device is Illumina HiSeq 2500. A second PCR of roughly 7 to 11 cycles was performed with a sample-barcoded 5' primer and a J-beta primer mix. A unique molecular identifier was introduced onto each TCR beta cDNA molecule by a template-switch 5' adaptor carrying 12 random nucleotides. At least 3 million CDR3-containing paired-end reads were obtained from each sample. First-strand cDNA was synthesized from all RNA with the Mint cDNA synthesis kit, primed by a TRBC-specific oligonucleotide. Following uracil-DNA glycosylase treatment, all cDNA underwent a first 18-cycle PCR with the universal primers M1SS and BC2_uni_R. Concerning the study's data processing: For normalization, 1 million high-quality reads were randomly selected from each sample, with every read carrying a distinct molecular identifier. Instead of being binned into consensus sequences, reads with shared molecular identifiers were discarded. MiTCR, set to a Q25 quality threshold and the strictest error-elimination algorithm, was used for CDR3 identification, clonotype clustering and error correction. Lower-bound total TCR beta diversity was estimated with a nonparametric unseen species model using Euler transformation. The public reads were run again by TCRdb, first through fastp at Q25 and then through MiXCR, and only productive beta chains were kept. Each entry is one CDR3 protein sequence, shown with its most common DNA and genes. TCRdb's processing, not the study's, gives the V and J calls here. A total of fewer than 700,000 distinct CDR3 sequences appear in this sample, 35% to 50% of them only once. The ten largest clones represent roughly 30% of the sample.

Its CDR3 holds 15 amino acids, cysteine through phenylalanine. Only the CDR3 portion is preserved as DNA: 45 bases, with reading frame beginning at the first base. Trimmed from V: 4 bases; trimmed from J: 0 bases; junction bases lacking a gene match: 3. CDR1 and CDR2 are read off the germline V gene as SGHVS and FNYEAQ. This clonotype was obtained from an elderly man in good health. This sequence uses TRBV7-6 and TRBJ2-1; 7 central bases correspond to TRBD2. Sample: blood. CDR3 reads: CASSSPGGSYNEQFF. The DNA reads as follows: TGTGCCAGCAGCTCCCCGGGGGGCTCCTACAATGAGCAGTTCTTC. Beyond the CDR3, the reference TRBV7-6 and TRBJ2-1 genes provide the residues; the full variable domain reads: GAGVSQSPRYKVTKRGQDVALRCDPISGHVSLYWYRQALGQGPEFLTYFNYEAQQDKSGLPNDRFSAERPEGSISTLTIQRTEQRDSAMYRCASSSPGGSYNEQFFGPGTRLTVL.